What follows describes a single T cell receptor (beta chain). The source of the sample is a study of CD8+ T cells in alopecia areata. For the study at large: The study gave treated patients oral tofacitinib at 5 to 10 mg twice daily. Once tofacitinib had been taken for 6 to 18 months, 6 months off drug followed.

Isolated RNA was reverse transcribed into cDNA used as the sequencing template. Clones were sequenced by immunoSEQ multiplex PCR, and TCRdb holds only the in-frame ones, with some missing. The sample consists of about 190,000 clones, over 50% of them appearing once. Alopecia areata patients gave lesional scalp punch biopsies and peripheral blood samples. The TCR was taken from a human donor with alopecia areata. The input for sequencing was CD4+ T cells sorted from blood, taken at week 0.

For the CDR3, the DNA is TGTGCCAGCAGCCAAGACTCCAAGTGGGACTATGGCTACACCTTC. It translates to CASSQDSKWDYGYTF. V gene TRBV4-2 combines with J gene TRBJ1-2; unclear D gene. Deletions cut 0 bases from V and 3 bases from J, with 11 bases between. CDR3 length: 15 amino acids. Looked up from germline, CDR1 is LGHNA and CDR2 is YNFKEQ.